This T cell receptor (beta chain) was observed in a study of T cell clonotyping in hematopoietic cell transplantation. Overall study: Recipient samples before transplant were obtained post-cytoreduction.

Noted time point: recipient sample about 28 days before transplant, after cytoreduction. Data came from immunoSEQ multiplex PCR; TCRdb stores just in-frame clones and leaves some out. The data contain more than 5,000 clones, roughly 81% of them singletons. The source is a man in his 60s with acute myeloid leukemia. Some clones in this sample may be carry-over from other donors' samples. Sequenced material: peripheral blood mononuclear cells, taken before stem cell transplant.

The CDR3 DNA reads TGCGCCAGCAGCTTGCAGGGGACGGGGGCCAACGTCCTGACTTTC. Protein: CASSLQGTGANVLTF. The chain joins TRBV5-1 to TRBJ2-6; possibly TRBD1 for D (6 bases). Germline loops: CDR1 SGHRS, CDR2 YFSETQ. The V end lost 1 base, the J end lost 4 bases, and 9 bases lay between the germline ends. CDR3 length equals 15 residues.